Listed here are 30 T cell receptor beta chains from one sample, sequenced in a study of T cells in Graves' hyperthyroidism and ophthalmopathy. The investigators amplified TCR beta CDR3 regions from RNA transcripts. The study used the HTBI primer set for a first-round RT-PCR of the TCR CDR3. One entry per CDR3 protein results from TCRdb running MiXCR on the multiplex PCR reads. The sample holds a few hundred thousand distinct CDR3 sequences, over 15% seen once. Source material: blood. The receptors were sampled from a woman aged 18-29 years with Graves' hyperthyroidism.

Regarding this clonotype: Since a much larger clone is just one base distant, this may be a read error. In this CDR3 the conserved last residue, phenylalanine or tryptophan, is missing, so a read error is likely. The CDR3 sequence: CAINSGTRSTDTQYC. CDR3 in DNA: TGTGCCATCAACTCCGGGACTAGAAGCACAGATACGCAGTATTGT. V usage is TRBV10-3 and J usage is TRBJ2-3; 8 positions agree with TRBD2. V was clipped by 7 bases and J by 0 bases; unmatched bases: 6. Germline CDR1 reads ENHRY; CDR2 reads SYGVKD. The CDR3 is made up of 15 amino acids.

The table lists this clonotype with many counts. The J gene is TRBJ1-2, the V gene TRBV12-3 or TRBV12-4; a weak D match, TRBD1 (6 bases). The CDR3 covers 15 residues. Trimming left V 6 bases short and J 3 bases short, with 17 bases between. The CDR3: CASRPGRRTDYGYTF. In nucleotides, the CDR3 is TGTGCCAGCAGGCCAGGTCGTAGGACAGACTATGGCTACACCTTC.

This clonotype occurred many times. This chain links TRBV27 with TRBJ2-3, with 9 bases aligning to TRBD2. Germline CDR1 reads MNHEY; CDR2 reads SMNVEV (reference sequence). The CDR3 consists of 16 residues. V lost 2 bases and J lost 3; bases outside the gene matches: 6. The CDR3 spells CASSLHLAGQTDTQYF. Here the CDR3 DNA reads TGTGCCAGCAGTTTACATCTAGCGGGGCAGACAGATACGCAGTATTTT.

The table lists this clonotype with a few counts. This chain connects TRBV25-1 to TRBJ2-2; unclear D gene. V was clipped by 4 bases and J by 8 bases, with 2 bases between them. Germline CDR1 reads MGHDK; CDR2 reads SYGVNS. The CDR3 has 10 residues. CDR3 nucleotide sequence: TGTGCCAGCAGTGCGGGGGAGCTGTTTTTT. It codes for CASSAGELFF.

This clonotype was detected ten times or more. The chain links TRBV11-2 to TRBJ2-7; TRBD2 agrees at 8 bases. V shed 6 bases and J 6 bases; nucleotides not matched to a gene: 4. From germline, CDR1 is SGHAT and CDR2 FQNNGV. This CDR3 has 12 residues. The CDR3 reads CASRDRGGEQYF. The CDR3 DNA reads as TGTGCCAGCAGAGACCGGGGGGGCGAGCAGTACTTC.

This clonotype was observed at least ten times. This rearrangement joins TRBV3-1 to TRBJ2-7; D is possibly TRBD1 (5 bases). This CDR3 has 13 residues. The V gene's germline CDR1 is LGHDT and CDR2 YNNKEL (reference sequence). V lost 5 bases to trimming and J lost 0 bases, with 8 bases between them. Written as DNA, the CDR3 is TGTGCCAGCAGCGACAGTAGCTCCTACGAGCAGTACTTC. Translating gives CASSDSSSYEQYF.

This clonotype has ten or more counts. This rearrangement joins TRBV7-2 to TRBJ1-2; D not resolved. This CDR3 comprises 16 residues. Germline CDR1 SGHTA, CDR2 FQGNSA. The ends were cut back, 4 bases at V and 4 bases at J, with 19 bases in the middle. CDR3 nucleotides: TGTGCCAGCAGCTCACTAGGCCTGGCCCAGCTCTATGGCTACACCTTC. Its translation: CASSSLGLAQLYGYTF.

This clonotype was detected many times. The chain recombines TRBV7-9 with TRBJ1-2; D unresolved. The germline V gene encodes CDR1 SEHNR and CDR2 FQNEAQ (reference sequence). V was clipped by 2 bases and J by 1 base, with 8 bases between them. There are 14 residues in the CDR3. CDR3 nucleotides: TGTGCCAGCAGCTTACAGGCCGTTAACTATGGCTACACCTTC. Protein sequence: CASSLQAVNYGYTF.

The J gene is TRBJ1-2, the V gene TRBV11-2; unclear D gene. V was pared by 0 bases and J by 3 bases, with 17 bases between. The CDR3 sequence is 17 residues long. CDR1 is SGHAT, CDR2 FQNNGV, per germline. The CDR3 here is CASSLELALGRDYGYTF. CDR3 DNA sequence: TGTGCCAGCAGCTTAGAGCTGGCCCTGGGGAGGGACTATGGCTACACCTTC. The complete variable domain, with remaining parts taken from reference TRBV11-2 and TRBJ1-2, reads EAGVAQSPRYKIIEKRQSVAFWCNPISGHATLYWYQQILGQGPKLLIQFQNNGVVDDSQLPKDRFSAERLKGVDSTLKIQPAKLEDSAVYLCASSLELALGRDYGYTFGSGTRLTVV.

A remark on this clonotype: With a much larger clone just one base away, this may be a read error. The genes are TRBV3-1 and TRBJ1-1; D ambiguous. The germline CDR1 and CDR2 sequences are LGHDT and YNNKEL (reference sequence). Trimming stripped 0 bases from V and 1 base from J, with 6 bases between. The CDR3 loop spans 14 amino acids. For the CDR3, the DNA is TGTGCCAGCAGCCAAGATATGGAGAACACTGAAGCTTTCTTT. It specifies CASSQDMENTEAFF.

This clonotype was seen repeatedly, ten times or more. The rearrangement links TRBV6-1 to TRBJ1-5; D may be TRBD1 (5 bases). This CDR3 has 15 residues. The V gene's germline CDR1 is MNHNS and CDR2 SASEGT. Trimming took 5 bases from V and 1 from J, leaving 12 bases between them. In nucleotides, the CDR3 is TGTGCCAGCAGTCCGGGGGGTGGGAGCAATCAGCCCCAGCATTTT. Residues: CASSPGGGSNQPQHF.

CDR3 DNA sequence: TGTGCCAGCAGTGCGGGGAGCGGGAACCAAGAGACCCAGTACTTC. Translation: CASSAGSGNQETQYF. The chain recombines TRBV28 with TRBJ2-5; TRBD2 aligns across 7 bases. The V and J ends lost 5 bases and 0 bases, in that order; junction bases with no gene match: 6. In germline, CDR1 is MDHEN, CDR2 SYDVKM. The CDR3 is 15 residues long.

This chain links TRBV12-3 or TRBV12-4 with TRBJ2-5; TRBD1 agrees at 7 bases. V gave up 6 bases and J gave up 5 bases; unmatched junction bases: 6. The CDR3 is 13 amino acids. This chain's CDR3 is CASRVTGWETQYF. CDR3 sequence (DNA): TGTGCCAGCAGGGTGACAGGGTGGGAGACCCAGTACTTC.

This clonotype was seen ten or more times. The gene calls are TRBV5-6 and TRBJ2-7; TRBD2 is a possible D gene (6 bases). The CDR3 spans 16 residues. V was pared by 3 bases and J by 2 bases, with 18 bases between. CDR1 and CDR2 from the germline V gene are SGHDT and YYEEEE. CDR3 residues: CASSSLRRGGTYEQYF. The CDR3 nucleotides are TGTGCCAGCAGCTCCTTAAGGCGGGGAGGAACCTACGAGCAGTACTTC.

This clonotype was seen repeatedly, ten times or more. The chain joins TRBV5-1 to TRBJ1-2; the D is unclear. The CDR3 covers 14 residues. The ends were cut back, 0 bases at V and 0 bases at J, with 6 bases in the middle. Germline loops: CDR1 SGHRS, CDR2 YFSETQ. CDR3: CASSLGEANYGYTF. Here the CDR3 DNA reads TGCGCCAGCAGCTTGGGGGAAGCTAACTATGGCTACACCTTC.

This rearrangement joins TRBV6-1 to TRBJ2-7; 9 nucleotides line up with TRBD1. CDR1 is MNHNS, CDR2 SASEGT, per germline. There are 13 residues in the CDR3. Unmatched junction bases numbered 13, after V lost 10 bases and J lost 9 bases. The CDR3 loop reads CATHTQGALGQYF. CDR3 coding DNA: TGTGCCACCCACACACAGGGGGCGCTCGGGCAGTACTTC.

This clonotype appeared many times. V is TRBV5-1 and J is TRBJ2-5, with D unresolved. The CDR3 has 12 amino acids. The germline V and J ends were trimmed by 4 bases and 2 bases, with 6 bases remaining between them. CDR1 and CDR2 from the germline V gene are SGHRS and YFSETQ. The CDR3 protein is CASSTGQETQYF. CDR3 bases: TGCGCCAGCAGCACCGGTCAAGAGACCCAGTACTTC.

This clonotype was detected many times. V and J are TRBV2 and TRBJ1-1; 7 nucleotides agree with TRBD1. CDR1 is SNHLY and CDR2 is FYNNEI in the germline V gene. Losses at the gene ends were 10 bases for V and 4 bases for J; bases not matched to a gene: 9. This CDR3 has 13 amino acids. The CDR3 sequence: CATHRGGVTEAFF. DNA of the CDR3: TGTGCCACACACAGGGGAGGGGTCACTGAAGCTTTCTTT.

CDR3 in DNA: TGTGCCAGCAGTGTCAAACTAGCGGGGATCTCTGGGGCCAACGTCCTGACTTTC. Residues: CASSVKLAGISGANVLTF. V is TRBV2 and J is TRBJ2-6; TRBD2 matches at 10 bases. The junction had 6 bases not matched to a gene; V was cut back by 4 bases and J by 0 bases. Germline CDR1 SNHLY, CDR2 FYNNEI. This CDR3 region has 18 residues.

The table lists this clonotype with many counts. For the CDR3, the DNA is TGTGCCAGCAGTTTTTTCGGCGGGCAAACCGGGGAGCTGTTTTTT. Protein sequence: CASSFFGGQTGELFF. The chain is built from TRBV12-3 or TRBV12-4 and TRBJ2-2; possible D gene TRBD2, 5 bases. With 3 bases removed from V and 5 bases from J, the gap between germline ends came to 13 bases. CDR3 length: 15 amino acids.

This clonotype came up many times. The gene calls are TRBV2 and TRBJ2-2; 7 nucleotides line up with TRBD1. Germline CDR1 is SNHLY and CDR2 is FYNNEI. The ends lost 6 bases at V and 5 bases at J; junction bases unmatched: 12. The CDR3 consists of 16 residues. DNA for the CDR3: TGTGCCAGCAGCCCAGGACAGGTATCGTTGACCGGGGAGCTGTTTTTT. This codes for CASSPGQVSLTGELFF.

This clonotype was seen ten or more times. This chain links TRBV20-1 with TRBJ2-5; either TRBD1 or TRBD2 may fit D (5 bases each). Germline loops: CDR1 DFQATT, CDR2 SNEGSKA (reference sequence). Trimming pared 7 bases from V and 5 bases from J, leaving 17 bases between. The CDR3 covers 13 residues. The DNA for the CDR3 is TGCAGTGTTAGGGACGGCGTCTGGGAGACCCAGTACTTC. It encodes CSVRDGVWETQYF.

This clonotype has at least ten counts. The chain uses TRBV3-1 and TRBJ1-1; 7 bases fit TRBD1. V dropped 4 bases and J dropped 4; count of bases not matched to a gene: 9. This CDR3 is built from 15 residues. Germline CDR1 LGHDT, CDR2 YNNKEL (reference sequence). CDR3 DNA: TGTGCCAGCAGCCTACGACCCAGGGGGAGCACTGAAGCTTTCTTT. This sequence encodes CASSLRPRGSTEAFF.

This clonotype was recorded many times. V gene TRBV12-3 or TRBV12-4 combines with J gene TRBJ2-5; D remains ambiguous. CDR3 length: 14 amino acids. Trimming took off 1 base at V and 0 bases at J, with 6 bases between the two ends. The DNA for the CDR3 is TGTGCCAGCAGTTTAGGGGTGTACCAAGAGACCCAGTACTTC. It codes for CASSLGVYQETQYF.

The sample holds many counts of this clonotype. This clone may be a read error of a much larger clone one base away. The rearrangement uses TRBV2 and TRBJ1-2, with TRBD1 identical over 7 bases. Looked up from germline, CDR1 is SNHLY and CDR2 is FYNNEI. CDR3 length: 13 residues. V was pared by 5 bases and J by 4 bases, with 4 bases of the junction left unmatched. DNA of the CDR3: TGTGCCAGCAGTCCCGACAGGGTCTATGGCTACACCTTC. Translation: CASSPDRVYGYTF.

This clonotype was detected ten times or more. The V gene is TRBV29-1, the J gene TRBJ1-3, with D perhaps TRBD1 (6 bases). The CDR3 length is 14 residues. Trimming shortened V by 6 bases and J by 0 bases, and 12 bases separated the two germline ends. Per germline, CDR1 SQVTM and CDR2 ANQGSEA. The CDR3 protein is CSVDGGNSGNTIYF. For the CDR3, the DNA is TGCAGCGTAGACGGGGGCAACTCTGGAAACACCATATATTTT.

V usage is TRBV5-1 and J usage is TRBJ1-2; D unclear. Germline CDR1 is SGHRS and CDR2 is YFSETQ. The CDR3 length is 13 residues. V was clipped by 5 bases and J by 0 bases, with 8 bases between them. CDR3 DNA sequence: TGCGCCAGCAGATACTCTACTAACTATGGCTACACCTTC. Translated: CASRYSTNYGYTF.

In its sample, this clonotype was seen many times. The rearrangement uses TRBV12-3 or TRBV12-4 and TRBJ1-1; 8 bases align to TRBD1. The junction had 4 bases not matched to a gene; V was cut back by 8 bases and J by 2 bases. CDR3 length equals 13 residues. The CDR3 here is CASRQGINTEAFF. CDR3 in DNA: TGTGCCAGCCGACAGGGGATAAACACTGAAGCTTTCTTT.

This clonotype came up many times. The chain combines TRBV4-1 with TRBJ2-2; no definite D call. V was pared by 6 bases and J by 5 bases, with 10 bases between. From germline, CDR1 is MGHRA and CDR2 YSYEKL. The CDR3 covers 13 residues. The CDR3 spells CASSSGVTGELFF. The CDR3 bases are TGCGCCAGCAGTTCGGGTGTGACCGGGGAGCTGTTTTTT.

This clonotype was seen at least ten times. This sequence joins TRBV20-1 and TRBJ2-5; 8 bases match TRBD2. This CDR3 spans 14 amino acids. The V gene's germline CDR1 is DFQATT and CDR2 SNEGSKA (reference sequence). Trimming took 3 bases from V and 1 from J; bases not matched to a gene: 4. The CDR3 DNA follows: TGCAGTGCTAGCGGGGGGGCCAGCCAAGAGACCCAGTACTTC. Amino acids: CSASGGASQETQYF.